A single sample gave rise to the 19 T cell receptor beta chains below, sequenced in a study of CD8+ T cells in alopecia areata. The sequencing template was cDNA reverse transcribed from extracted RNA. Measured with immunoSEQ multiplex PCR; TCRdb has only the in-frame clones, and not every one. The top ten clones hold around 5% of a sample with under 250,000 clones, roughly three fifths of them seen once. The sequencing input was CD8+ T cells sorted from blood. These receptors were obtained from a human donor in good health.

The J gene is TRBJ1-5, the V gene TRBV12-5; a weak D match, TRBD1 (5 bases). Germline V gives CDR1 LGHNT, CDR2 FRNRAP. This CDR3 has 15 amino acids. The V end was cut by 7 bases, the J end by 0 bases, with 13 bases between. The CDR3 sequence is CASAEGRYSNQPQHF. CDR3 nucleotide sequence: TGTGCTAGTGCCGAGGGACGGTATAGCAATCAGCCCCAGCATTTT.

The chain joins TRBV5-1 to TRBJ2-6, with TRBD1 matching 8 bases. V lost 4 bases, J lost 0 bases, and 9 bases stayed unmatched. Germline V lookup: CDR1 SGHRS, CDR2 YFSETQ. CDR3 size: 18 residues. CDR3: CASSPDRGRFSGANVLTF. The CDR3 DNA is TGCGCCAGCAGCCCTGACAGGGGTCGGTTCTCTGGGGCCAACGTCCTGACTTTC.

V and J are TRBV13 and TRBJ2-3, with TRBD2 identical over 8 bases. V lost 5 bases to trimming and J lost 7 bases; unmatched junction nucleotides: 8. The germline V gene encodes CDR1 PRHDT and CDR2 FYEKMQ (reference sequence). This CDR3 has 14 amino acids. CDR3 DNA: TGTGCCAGCAGCATCCTTAGCGGGGACTATACGCAGTATTTT. Protein sequence: CASSILSGDYTQYF.

This clone was detected once. The chain uses TRBV15 and TRBJ1-2; D remains unclear. The V end lost 4 bases, the J end lost 1 base, and 7 bases lay between the germline ends. Germline CDR1 reads LNHNV; CDR2 reads YYDKDF (reference sequence). The CDR3 covers 13 residues. CDR3: CATSIGSNYGYTF. CDR3 nucleotides: TGTGCCACCAGCATTGGGAGTAACTATGGCTACACCTTC.

The gene calls are TRBV2 and TRBJ1-1; unclear D gene. There are 15 residues in the CDR3. The germline CDR1 and CDR2 sequences are SNHLY and FYNNEI. V was clipped by 1 base and J by 2 bases, with 11 bases between them. CDR3 nucleotide sequence: TGTGCCAGCAGTGAAGGAATCGCCACCAACACTGAAGCTTTCTTT. This translates into CASSEGIATNTEAFF.

This clone was seen a handful of times. The chain couples TRBV29-1 to TRBJ2-1; 8 bases agree with TRBD1. This CDR3 has 13 residues. The germline CDR1 and CDR2 sequences are SQVTM and ANQGSEA. Losses at the gene ends were 7 bases for V and 5 bases for J; bases not matched to a gene: 7. The CDR3 region has the DNA TGCAGCGCCCGGACAGGGATAGACAATGAGCAGTTCTTC. Protein product: CSARTGIDNEQFF.

This clone was picked up a small number of times. The chain couples TRBV27 to TRBJ2-7; tentative D call: TRBD2 (6 bases). Trimming stripped 6 bases from V and 5 bases from J, with 17 bases between. CDR3 length: 14 amino acids. Germline V gene lookup returns CDR1 MNHEY and CDR2 SMNVEV (reference sequence). The CDR3 protein is CASSLNSGGNEQYF. CDR3 DNA sequence: TGTGCCAGCAGCCTCAACAGCGGCGGGAACGAGCAGTACTTC.

The chain carries TRBV6-6 and TRBJ2-2; D not certain. Germline V gene lookup returns CDR1 MNHNY and CDR2 SVGAGI (reference sequence). This CDR3 has 13 residues. Deletions cut 0 bases from V and 8 bases from J, with 7 bases between. The CDR3: CASSYSSIGELFF. The CDR3 region has the DNA TGTGCCAGCAGTTACTCGTCTATAGGGGAGCTGTTTTTT.

CDR3 residues: CASGYGTGETGELFF. The CDR3 bases are TGTGCTAGTGGTTACGGGACAGGAGAGACCGGGGAGCTGTTTTTT. The J gene is TRBJ2-2, the V gene TRBV12-5; 8 bases match TRBD1. The CDR3 is 15 residues long. Germline-derived CDR1 and CDR2 are LGHNT and FRNRAP. V gave up 4 bases and J gave up 5 bases; unmatched junction bases: 6. The full variable domain, with the rest looked up from reference TRBV12-5 and TRBJ2-2, is DARVTQTPRHKVTEMGQEVTMRCQPILGHNTVFWYRQTMMQGLELLAYFRNRAPLDDSGMPKDRFSAEMPDATLATLKIQPSEPRDSAVYFCASGYGTGETGELFFGEGSRLTVL.

The genes are TRBV2 and TRBJ2-1, with D possibly being TRBD1 (5 bases). The CDR3 sequence is 14 residues long. The V and J ends lost 6 bases and 0 bases respectively, with 9 bases between them. The germline V gene encodes CDR1 SNHLY and CDR2 FYNNEI. This CDR3 reads CASRVDSSYNEQFF. In nucleotides, the CDR3 is TGTGCCAGCAGGGTCGACAGCTCCTACAATGAGCAGTTCTTC.

V gene TRBV5-1 combines with J gene TRBJ2-7; 8 bases line up with TRBD1. J was trimmed by 7 bases and V by 4 bases; bases with no gene match: 7. Germline CDR1 reads SGHRS; CDR2 reads YFSETQ. The CDR3 has 13 residues. CDR3: CASSPDRAGEQYF. Written as DNA, the CDR3 is TGCGCCAGCAGCCCGGACAGGGCTGGAGAGCAGTACTTC.

The chain employs TRBV29-1 and TRBJ1-2, with 8 bases that match TRBD1. This CDR3 spans 14 amino acids. The germline gives CDR1 SQVTM, CDR2 ANQGSEA. The ends lost 2 bases at V and 4 bases at J; junction bases unmatched: 6. Here the CDR3 reads CSVERQGISYGYTF. CDR3 nucleotide sequence: TGCAGCGTTGAAAGACAGGGGATTTCCTATGGCTACACCTTC.

This chain uses TRBV5-1 with TRBJ2-7; 14 bases are shared with TRBD2. In germline, CDR1 is SGHRS, CDR2 YFSETQ. V was clipped by 4 bases and J by 4 bases; unmatched bases: 4. The CDR3 loop spans 15 amino acids. The CDR3 DNA follows: TGCGCCAGCAGCCCGGGACTAGCGGGGGAATACGAGCAGTACTTC. Translated: CASSPGLAGEYEQYF.

A few counts support this clone. V is TRBV6-6 and J is TRBJ1-1; TRBD1 is a possible D gene (6 bases). The length of the CDR3 is 11 residues. Trimming shortened V by 7 bases and J by 7 bases, and 10 bases separated the two germline ends. Germline values: CDR1 MNHNY, CDR2 SVGAGI (reference sequence). For the CDR3, the DNA is TGTGCCAGCACCGAGACAGGTGAAGCTTTCTTT. Its translation is CASTETGEAFF.

The V call is TRBV15, the J call TRBJ1-4; D unclear. Germline V gene sequence: CDR1 LNHNV, CDR2 YYDKDF (reference sequence). V lost 5 bases and J 11 bases, leaving 12 bases between the germline ends. CDR3 length equals 12 residues. CDR3: CATSGGIGKLFF. The CDR3 bases are TGTGCCACCAGCGGCGGAATTGGGAAACTGTTTTTT.

Written as DNA, the CDR3 is TGTGCCAGCAGCTTTCACCGGGACAGGGGGGAAGAGACCCAGTACTTC. This sequence encodes CASSFHRDRGEETQYF. The chain combines TRBV7-9 with TRBJ2-5, with TRBD1 identical over 11 bases. The V and J ends lost 3 bases and 3 bases, in that order; junction bases with no gene match: 6. Per the germline V gene, CDR1 is SEHNR and CDR2 is FQNEAQ (reference sequence). The CDR3 contains 16 residues.

The sample holds a few counts of this clone. J is TRBJ2-5 and V is TRBV7-9, with TRBD1 as a possible D gene (5 bases). The CDR3 spans 15 residues. The V end was cut by 4 bases, the J end by 1 base, with 13 bases between. From germline, CDR1 is SEHNR and CDR2 FQNEAQ (reference sequence). The CDR3: CASSSETEFQETQYF. Written as DNA, the CDR3 is TGTGCCAGCAGCTCGGAGACAGAGTTCCAAGAGACCCAGTACTTC.

The V gene is TRBV7-6, the J gene TRBJ2-3, with TRBD2 matching 10 bases. V was clipped by 1 base and J by 4 bases; unmatched bases: 5. Germline assignment: CDR1 SGHVS and CDR2 FNYEAQ. The CDR3 runs to 16 residues. The CDR3 sequence: CASSLDSGGAADTQYF. In nucleotides, the CDR3 is TGTGCCAGCAGCTTAGACAGCGGGGGGGCAGCAGATACGCAGTATTTT.

The chain links TRBV29-1 to TRBJ2-5, with D possibly TRBD1 on 7 matching bases. This CDR3 is built from 15 residues. Germline V lookup: CDR1 SQVTM, CDR2 ANQGSEA. V was shortened by 2 bases and J by 5 bases, with 18 bases between the two germline ends. The CDR3 protein is CSVESTGAGMETQYF. In nucleotides, the CDR3 is TGCAGCGTTGAAAGTACAGGGGCGGGGATGGAGACCCAGTACTTC.